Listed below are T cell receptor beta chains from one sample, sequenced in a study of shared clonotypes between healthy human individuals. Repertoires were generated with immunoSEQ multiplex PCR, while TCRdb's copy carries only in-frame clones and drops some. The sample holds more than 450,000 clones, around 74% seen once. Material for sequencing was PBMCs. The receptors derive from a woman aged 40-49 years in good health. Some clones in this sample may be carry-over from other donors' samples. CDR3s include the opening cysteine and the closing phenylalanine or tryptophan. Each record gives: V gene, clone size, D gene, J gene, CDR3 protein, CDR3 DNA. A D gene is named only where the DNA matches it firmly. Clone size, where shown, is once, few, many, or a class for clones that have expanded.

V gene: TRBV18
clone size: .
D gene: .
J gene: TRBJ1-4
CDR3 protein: CASSRNGGSTNEKLFF
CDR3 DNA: TGTGCCAGCTCTCGCAACGGCGGGTCAACTAATGAAAAACTGTTTTTT

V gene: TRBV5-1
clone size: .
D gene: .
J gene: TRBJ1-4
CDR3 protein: CASSLEGGDEKLFF
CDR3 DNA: TGCGCCAGCAGCTTGGAGGGGGGAGATGAAAAACTGTTTTTT

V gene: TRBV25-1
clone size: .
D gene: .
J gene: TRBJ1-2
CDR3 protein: CASSGGTPHF
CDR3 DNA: TGTGCCAGCAGTGGTGGGACTCCCCACTTC

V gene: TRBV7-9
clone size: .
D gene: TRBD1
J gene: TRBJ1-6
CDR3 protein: CASSVNTGAYSPLHF
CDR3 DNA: TGTGCCAGCAGCGTGAATACAGGGGCTTACTCACCCCTCCACTTT

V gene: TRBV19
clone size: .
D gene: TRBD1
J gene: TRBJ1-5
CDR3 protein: CASSEGQGYQPQHF
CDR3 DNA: TGTGCCAGTAGTGAGGGACAGGGATATCAGCCCCAGCATTTT

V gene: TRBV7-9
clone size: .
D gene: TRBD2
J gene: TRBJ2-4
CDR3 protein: CASSLGREGRIKNIQYF
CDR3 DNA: TGTGCCAGCAGCTTAGGGCGGGAGGGCCGGATCAAAAACATTCAGTACTTC

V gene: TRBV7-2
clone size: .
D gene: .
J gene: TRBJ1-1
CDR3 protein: CASSLWVNTEAFF
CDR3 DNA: TGTGCCAGCAGCTTATGGGTTAACACTGAAGCTTTCTTT

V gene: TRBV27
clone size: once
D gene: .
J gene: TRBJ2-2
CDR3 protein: CAPRLGTHKPRTGELFF
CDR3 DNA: TGTGCCCCCAGACTAGGGACACACAAACCCCGAACCGGGGAGCTGTTTTTT

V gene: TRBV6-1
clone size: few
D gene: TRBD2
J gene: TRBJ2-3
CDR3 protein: CASSEASRSGRAILDTQYF
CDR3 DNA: TGTGCCAGCAGTGAAGCTTCTCGAAGCGGGAGGGCCATCTTGGATACGCAGTATTTT

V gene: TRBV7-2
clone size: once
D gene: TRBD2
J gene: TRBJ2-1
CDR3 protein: CASSLARGGSLEQFF
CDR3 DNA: TGTGCCAGCAGCTTAGCACGTGGCGGGAGTCTTGAGCAGTTCTTC

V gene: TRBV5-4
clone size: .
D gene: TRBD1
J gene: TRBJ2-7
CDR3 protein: CASTLDPGQGSYEQYF
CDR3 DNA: TGTGCCAGCACCCTGGATCCGGGACAGGGGTCTTACGAGCAGTACTTC

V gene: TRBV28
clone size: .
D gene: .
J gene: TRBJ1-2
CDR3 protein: CASIQEGRAGYGYTF
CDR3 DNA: TGTGCCAGCATCCAGGAGGGCAGGGCGGGTTATGGCTACACCTTC

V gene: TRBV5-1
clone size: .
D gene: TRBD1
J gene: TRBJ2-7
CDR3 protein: CASSFGQERGWEQYF
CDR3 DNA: TGCGCCAGCAGCTTCGGACAGGAACGAGGATGGGAGCAGTACTTC

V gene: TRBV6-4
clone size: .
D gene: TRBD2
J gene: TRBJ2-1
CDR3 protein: CASSDEAGGAYNEQFF
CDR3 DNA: TGTGCCAGCAGTGACGAAGCGGGAGGGGCCTACAATGAGCAGTTCTTC

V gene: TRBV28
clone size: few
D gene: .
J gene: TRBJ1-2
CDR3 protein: CASSLVAANYGYTF
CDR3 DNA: TGTGCCAGCAGTTTAGTGGCAGCCAACTATGGCTACACCTTC

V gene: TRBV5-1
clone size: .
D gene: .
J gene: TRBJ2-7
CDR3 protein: CASSSSPGSYEQYF
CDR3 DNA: TGCGCCAGCAGCTCCTCCCCTGGATCATACGAGCAGTACTTC

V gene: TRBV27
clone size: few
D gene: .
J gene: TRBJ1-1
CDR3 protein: CASSGTGRDTEAFF
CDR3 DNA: TGTGCCAGCAGTGGGACCGGGAGGGACACTGAAGCTTTCTTT

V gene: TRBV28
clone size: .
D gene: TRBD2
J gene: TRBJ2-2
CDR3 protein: CASSLNLAGVGELFF
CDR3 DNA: TGTGCCAGCAGCCTGAACCTAGCGGGAGTCGGGGAGCTGTTTTTT

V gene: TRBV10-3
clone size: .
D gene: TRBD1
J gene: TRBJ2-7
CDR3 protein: CAIRGDRAGVYEQYF
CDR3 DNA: TGTGCCATCAGGGGGGACAGGGCGGGAGTGTACGAGCAGTACTTC

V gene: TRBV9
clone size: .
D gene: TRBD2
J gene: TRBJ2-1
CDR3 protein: CASSVGLASEQFF
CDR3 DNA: TGTGCCAGCAGCGTAGGACTAGCTAGTGAGCAGTTCTTC